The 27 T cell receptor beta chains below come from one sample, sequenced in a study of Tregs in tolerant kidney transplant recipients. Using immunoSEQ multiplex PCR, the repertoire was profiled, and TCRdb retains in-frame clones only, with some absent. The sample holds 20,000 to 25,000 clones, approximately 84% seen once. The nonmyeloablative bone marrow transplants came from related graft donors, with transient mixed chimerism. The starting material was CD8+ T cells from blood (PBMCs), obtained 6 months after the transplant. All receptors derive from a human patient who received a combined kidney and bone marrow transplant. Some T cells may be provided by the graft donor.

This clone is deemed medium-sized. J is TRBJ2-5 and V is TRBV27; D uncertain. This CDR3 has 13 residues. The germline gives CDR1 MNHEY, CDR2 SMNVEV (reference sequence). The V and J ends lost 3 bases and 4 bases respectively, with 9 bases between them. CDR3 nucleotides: TGTGCCAGCAGTTTTGGCTACAGAGAGACCCAGTACTTC. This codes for CASSFGYRETQYF.

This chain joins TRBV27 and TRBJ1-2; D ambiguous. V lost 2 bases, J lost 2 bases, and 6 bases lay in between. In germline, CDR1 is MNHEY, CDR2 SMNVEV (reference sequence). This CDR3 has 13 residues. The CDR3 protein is CASSLGRNYGYTF. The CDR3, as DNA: TGTGCCAGCAGTTTAGGCAGAAACTATGGCTACACCTTC.

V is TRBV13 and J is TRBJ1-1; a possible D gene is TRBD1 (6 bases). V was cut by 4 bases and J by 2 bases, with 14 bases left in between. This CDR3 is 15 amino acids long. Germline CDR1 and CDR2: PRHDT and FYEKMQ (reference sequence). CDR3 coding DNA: TGTGCCAGCAGCTCTCTGGGGACACTCAACACTGAAGCTTTCTTT. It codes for CASSSLGTLNTEAFF.

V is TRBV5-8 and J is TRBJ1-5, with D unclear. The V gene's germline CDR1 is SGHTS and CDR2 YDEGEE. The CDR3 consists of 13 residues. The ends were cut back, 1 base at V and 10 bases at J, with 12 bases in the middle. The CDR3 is CASSLSSEKPQHF. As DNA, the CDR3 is TGTGCCAGCAGCTTGTCTTCCGAGAAACCCCAGCATTTT.

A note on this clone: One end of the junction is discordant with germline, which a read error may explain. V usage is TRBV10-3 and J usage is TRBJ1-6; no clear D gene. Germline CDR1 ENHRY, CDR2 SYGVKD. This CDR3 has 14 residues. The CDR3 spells CAPSICSYNSPLHF. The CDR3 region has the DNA TGTGCCCCATCCATATGTTCCTATAATTCCCCCCTCCACTTT.

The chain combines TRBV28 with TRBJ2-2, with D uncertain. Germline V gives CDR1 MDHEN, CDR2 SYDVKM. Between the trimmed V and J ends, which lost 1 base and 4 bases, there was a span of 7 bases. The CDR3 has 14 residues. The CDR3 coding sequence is TGTGCCAGCAGTTTATTACCGCGCACCGGGGAGCTGTTTTTT. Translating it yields CASSLLPRTGELFF. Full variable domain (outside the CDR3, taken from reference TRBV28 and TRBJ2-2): DVKVTQSSRYLVKRTGEKVFLECVQDMDHENMFWYRQDPGLGLRLIYFSYDVKMKEKGDIPEGYSVSREKKERFSLILESASTNQTSMYLCASSLLPRTGELFFGEGSRLTVL.

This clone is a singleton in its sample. DNA for the CDR3: TGTGCCAGCAGCGGGAGGAGGGGTGGTGGTGAGCAGTTCTTC. It is translated as CASSGRRGGGEQFF. V gene TRBV9 combines with J gene TRBJ2-1; perhaps TRBD2 as D (6 bases). V lost 3 bases and J 9 bases, leaving 16 bases between the germline ends. This CDR3 is 14 amino acids long. In germline, CDR1 is SGDLS, CDR2 YYNGEE.

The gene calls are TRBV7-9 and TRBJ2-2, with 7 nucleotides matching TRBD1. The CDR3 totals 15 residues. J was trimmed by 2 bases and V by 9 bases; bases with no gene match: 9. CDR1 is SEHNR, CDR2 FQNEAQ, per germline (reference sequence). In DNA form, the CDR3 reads TGTGCCAGATCACCGACAGGGACCAACACCGGGGAGCTGTTTTTT. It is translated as CARSPTGTNTGELFF.

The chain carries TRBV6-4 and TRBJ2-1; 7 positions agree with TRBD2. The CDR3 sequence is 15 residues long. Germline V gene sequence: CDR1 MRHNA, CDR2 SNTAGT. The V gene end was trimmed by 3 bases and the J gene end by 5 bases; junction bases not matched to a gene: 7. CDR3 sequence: CASSEDASGHNEQFF. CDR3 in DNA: TGTGCCAGCAGTGAGGACGCTAGCGGCCACAATGAGCAGTTCTTC.

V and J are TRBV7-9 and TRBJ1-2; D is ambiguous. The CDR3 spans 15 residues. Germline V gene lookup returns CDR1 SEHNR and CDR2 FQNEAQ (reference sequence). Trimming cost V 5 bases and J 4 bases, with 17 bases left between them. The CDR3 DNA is TGTGCCAGCAGCCCCCGTTTCGGAGTGATCTATGGCTACACCTTC. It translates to CASSPRFGVIYGYTF.

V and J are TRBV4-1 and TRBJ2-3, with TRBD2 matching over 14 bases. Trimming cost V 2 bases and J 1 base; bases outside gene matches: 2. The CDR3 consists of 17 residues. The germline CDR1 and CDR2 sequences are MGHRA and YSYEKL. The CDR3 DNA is TGCGCCAGCAGCCAAACGGGACTAGCGGGGGGCACAGATACGCAGTATTTT. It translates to CASSQTGLAGGTDTQYF.

The CDR3 sequence is CASSYGGTGGGYTF. CDR3 nucleotide sequence: TGTGCCAGCAGCTACGGCGGGACAGGGGGTGGCTACACCTTC. This chain connects TRBV7-9 to TRBJ1-2, with 11 bases that match TRBD1. J lost 7 bases, V lost 4 bases, and 5 bases had no gene match. The CDR3 contains 14 residues. Germline V lookup: CDR1 SEHNR, CDR2 FQNEAQ (reference sequence).

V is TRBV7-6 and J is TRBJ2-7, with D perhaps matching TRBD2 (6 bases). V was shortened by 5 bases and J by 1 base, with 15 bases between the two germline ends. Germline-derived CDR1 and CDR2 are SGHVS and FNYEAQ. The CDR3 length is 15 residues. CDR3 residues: CASSPRGSESYEQYF. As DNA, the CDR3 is TGTGCCAGCAGCCCCCGGGGGAGTGAATCCTACGAGCAGTACTTC.

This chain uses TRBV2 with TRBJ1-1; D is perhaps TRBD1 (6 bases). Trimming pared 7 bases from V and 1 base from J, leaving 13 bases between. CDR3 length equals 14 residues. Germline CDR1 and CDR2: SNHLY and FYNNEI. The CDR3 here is CASKSGHTNTEAFF. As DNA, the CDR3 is TGTGCCAGCAAATCGGGACACACGAACACTGAAGCTTTCTTT.

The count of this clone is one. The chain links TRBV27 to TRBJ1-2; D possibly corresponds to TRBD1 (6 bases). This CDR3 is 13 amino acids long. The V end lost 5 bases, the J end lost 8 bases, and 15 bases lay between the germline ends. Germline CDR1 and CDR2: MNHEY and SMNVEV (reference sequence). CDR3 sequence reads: CASSKTQGDGYTF. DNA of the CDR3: TGTGCCAGCAGTAAAACACAGGGTGACGGCTACACCTTC.

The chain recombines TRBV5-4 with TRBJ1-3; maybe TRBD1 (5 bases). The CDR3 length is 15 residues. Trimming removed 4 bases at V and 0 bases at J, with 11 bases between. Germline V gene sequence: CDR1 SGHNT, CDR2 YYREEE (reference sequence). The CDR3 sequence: CASSADMSSGNTIYF. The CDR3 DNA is TGTGCCAGCAGCGCGGACATGAGCTCTGGAAACACCATATATTTT.

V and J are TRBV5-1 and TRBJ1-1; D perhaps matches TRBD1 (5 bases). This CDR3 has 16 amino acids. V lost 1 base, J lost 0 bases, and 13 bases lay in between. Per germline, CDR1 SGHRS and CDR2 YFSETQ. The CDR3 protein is CASSLTPYRMNTEAFF. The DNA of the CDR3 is TGCGCCAGCAGCTTGACGCCGTACAGGATGAACACTGAAGCTTTCTTT.

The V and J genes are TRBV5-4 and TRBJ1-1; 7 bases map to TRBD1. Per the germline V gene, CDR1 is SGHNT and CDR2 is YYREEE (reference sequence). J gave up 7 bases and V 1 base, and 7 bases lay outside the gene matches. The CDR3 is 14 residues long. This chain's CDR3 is CASSLLGPGGEAFF. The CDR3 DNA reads TGTGCCAGCAGCTTGTTAGGTCCAGGGGGTGAAGCTTTCTTT.

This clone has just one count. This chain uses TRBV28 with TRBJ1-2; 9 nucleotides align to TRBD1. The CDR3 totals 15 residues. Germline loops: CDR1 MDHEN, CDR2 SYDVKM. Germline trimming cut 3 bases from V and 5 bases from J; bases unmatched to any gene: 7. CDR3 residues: CASSFYRGLVYGYTF. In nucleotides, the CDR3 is TGTGCCAGCAGTTTTTACAGGGGGCTGGTTTATGGCTACACCTTC.

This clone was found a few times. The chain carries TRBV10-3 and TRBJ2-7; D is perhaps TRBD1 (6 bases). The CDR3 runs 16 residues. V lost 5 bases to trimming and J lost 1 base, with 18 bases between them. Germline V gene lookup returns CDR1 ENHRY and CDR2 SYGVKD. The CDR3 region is CAISQGRPGASYEQYF. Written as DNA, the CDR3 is TGTGCCATCAGTCAGGGTCGGCCAGGGGCGTCCTACGAGCAGTACTTC.

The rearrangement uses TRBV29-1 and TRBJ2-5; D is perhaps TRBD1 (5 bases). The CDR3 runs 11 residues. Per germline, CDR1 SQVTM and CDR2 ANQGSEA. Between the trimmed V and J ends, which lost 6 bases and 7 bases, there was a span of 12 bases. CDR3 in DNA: TGCAGCGTGGTTTACACAGGGACCCAGTACTTC. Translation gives CSVVYTGTQYF.

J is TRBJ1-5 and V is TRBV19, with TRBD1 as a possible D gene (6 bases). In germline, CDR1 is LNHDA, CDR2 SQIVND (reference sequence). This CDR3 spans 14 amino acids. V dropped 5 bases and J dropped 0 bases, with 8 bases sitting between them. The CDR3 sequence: CASSYRDSNQPQHF. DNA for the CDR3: TGTGCCAGTAGTTACAGGGATAGCAATCAGCCCCAGCATTTT.

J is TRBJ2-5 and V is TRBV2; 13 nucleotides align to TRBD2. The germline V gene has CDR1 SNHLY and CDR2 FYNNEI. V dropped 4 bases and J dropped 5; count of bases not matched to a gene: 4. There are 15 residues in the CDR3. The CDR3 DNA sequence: TGTGCCAGCAGTGGACTAGCGGGGGGAATCGAGACCCAGTACTTC. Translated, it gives CASSGLAGGIETQYF. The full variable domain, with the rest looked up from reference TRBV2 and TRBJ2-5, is EPEVTQTPSHQVTQMGQEVILRCVPISNHLYFYWYRQILGQKVEFLVSFYNNEISEKSEIFDDQFSVERPDGSNFTLKIRSTKLEDSAMYFCASSGLAGGIETQYFGPGTRLLVL.

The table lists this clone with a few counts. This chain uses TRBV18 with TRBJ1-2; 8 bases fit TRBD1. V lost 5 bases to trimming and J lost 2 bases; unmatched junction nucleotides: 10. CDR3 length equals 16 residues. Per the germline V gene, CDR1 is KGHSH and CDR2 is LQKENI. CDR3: CASSTIPGQENYGYTF. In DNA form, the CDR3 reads TGTGCCAGCTCAACTATACCGGGACAGGAGAACTATGGCTACACCTTC.

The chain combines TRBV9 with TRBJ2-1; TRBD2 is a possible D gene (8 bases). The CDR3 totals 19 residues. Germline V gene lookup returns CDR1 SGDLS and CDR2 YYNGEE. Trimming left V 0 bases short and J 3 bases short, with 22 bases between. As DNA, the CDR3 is TGTGCCAGCAGCGTAGAGGCAGGGGGTTGGCTAGCGGGCTACAATGAGCAGTTCTTC. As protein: CASSVEAGGWLAGYNEQFF. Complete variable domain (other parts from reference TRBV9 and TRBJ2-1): DSGVTQTPKHLITATGQRVTLRCSPRSGDLSVYWYQQSLDQGLQFLIQYYNGEERAKGNILERFSAQQFPDLHSELNLSSLELGDSALYFCASSVEAGGWLAGYNEQFFGPGTRLTVL.

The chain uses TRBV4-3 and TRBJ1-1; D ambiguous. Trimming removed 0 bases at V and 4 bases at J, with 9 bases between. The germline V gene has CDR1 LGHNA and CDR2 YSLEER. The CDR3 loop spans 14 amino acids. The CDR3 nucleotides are TGCGCCAGCAGCCAAGAGCGGCGTAGCACTGAAGCTTTCTTT. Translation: CASSQERRSTEAFF.

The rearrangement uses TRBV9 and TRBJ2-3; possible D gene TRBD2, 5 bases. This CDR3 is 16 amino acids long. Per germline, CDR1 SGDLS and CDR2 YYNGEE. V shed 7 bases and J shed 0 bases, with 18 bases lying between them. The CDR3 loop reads CASSGLLDGSTDTQYF. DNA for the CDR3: TGTGCCAGCTCTGGACTTCTCGACGGGAGCACAGATACGCAGTATTTT. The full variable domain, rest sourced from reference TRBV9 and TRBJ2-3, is DSGVTQTPKHLITATGQRVTLRCSPRSGDLSVYWYQQSLDQGLQFLIQYYNGEERAKGNILERFSAQQFPDLHSELNLSSLELGDSALYFCASSGLLDGSTDTQYFGPGTRLTVL.